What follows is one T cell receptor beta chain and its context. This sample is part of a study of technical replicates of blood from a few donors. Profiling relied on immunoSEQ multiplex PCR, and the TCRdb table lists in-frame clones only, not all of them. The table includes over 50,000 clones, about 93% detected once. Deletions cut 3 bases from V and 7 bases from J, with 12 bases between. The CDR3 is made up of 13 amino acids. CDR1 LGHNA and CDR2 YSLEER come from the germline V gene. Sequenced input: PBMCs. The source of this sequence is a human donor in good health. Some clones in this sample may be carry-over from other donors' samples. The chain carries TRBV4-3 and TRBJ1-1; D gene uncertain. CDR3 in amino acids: CASSQEDGVEAFF. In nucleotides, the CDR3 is TGCGCCAGCAGCCAGGAAGACGGAGTTGAAGCTTTCTTT.